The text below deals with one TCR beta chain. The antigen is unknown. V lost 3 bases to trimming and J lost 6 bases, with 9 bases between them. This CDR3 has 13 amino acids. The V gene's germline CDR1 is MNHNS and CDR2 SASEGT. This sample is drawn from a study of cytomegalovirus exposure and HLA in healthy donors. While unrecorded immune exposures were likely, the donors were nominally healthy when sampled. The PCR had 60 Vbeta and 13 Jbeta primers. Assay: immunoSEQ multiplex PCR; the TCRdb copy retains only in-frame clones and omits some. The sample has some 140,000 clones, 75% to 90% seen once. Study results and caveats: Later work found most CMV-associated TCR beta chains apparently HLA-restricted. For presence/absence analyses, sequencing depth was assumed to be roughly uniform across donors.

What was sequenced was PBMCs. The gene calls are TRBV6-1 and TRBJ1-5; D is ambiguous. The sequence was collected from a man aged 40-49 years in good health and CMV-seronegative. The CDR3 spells CASSEVSVQPQHF. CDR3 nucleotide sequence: TGTGCCAGCAGTGAGGTGTCGGTTCAGCCCCAGCATTTT.